Listed below are T cell receptor beta chains from one sample, sequenced in a study of shared clonotypes between healthy human individuals. The method was immunoSEQ multiplex PCR; TCRdb's version includes in-frame clones alone and lacks a portion of them. The data hold 1.5 million to 2.5 million clones, with 85% to 95% observed a single time. Sequences were obtained from naive CD8+ T cells sorted from blood. The receptors stem from a man aged 18 to 30 in good health. Both conserved end residues are part of each CDR3. The D gene is left open where the match is weak. Clone size is shown for a subset of rows, as once, few, many or a class of expanded clone.

cdr3_aa: CASSLDDGRPLF
cdr3_nt: TGTGCCAGCAGCTTAGACGATGGCAGGCCCCTCTTT
d_call: .
v_call: TRBV11-2
j_call: TRBJ1-1
clone_size: .

cdr3_aa: CASSDSGVLNTEAFF
cdr3_nt: TGTGCCAGCAGCGACAGCGGGGTCCTAAACACTGAAGCTTTCTTT
d_call: .
v_call: TRBV7-9
j_call: TRBJ1-1
clone_size: .

cdr3_aa: CALPGQGPSSGSYDDTHEQYF
cdr3_nt: TGTGCCTTACCGGGACAGGGACCGTCTAGCGGGAGTTATGACGATACCCACGAGCAGTACTTC
d_call: .
v_call: TRBV30
j_call: TRBJ2-7
clone_size: .

cdr3_aa: CASSLLGGSEQYF
cdr3_nt: TGTGCCAGCAGTTTATTGGGGGGCAGCGAGCAGTACTTC
d_call: .
v_call: TRBV28
j_call: TRBJ2-7
clone_size: .

cdr3_aa: CATAPGQVNTEAFF
cdr3_nt: TGTGCCACCGCCCCGGGACAGGTGAACACTGAAGCTTTCTTT
d_call: TRBD1
v_call: TRBV5-4
j_call: TRBJ1-1
clone_size: .

cdr3_aa: CASSAGDMGDEQFF
cdr3_nt: TGTGCCAGCAGCGCAGGGGACATGGGGGATGAGCAGTTCTTC
d_call: .
v_call: TRBV9
j_call: TRBJ2-1
clone_size: .

cdr3_aa: CASSPMERGNTGELFF
cdr3_nt: TGTGCCAGCAGCCCCATGGAGCGGGGCAACACCGGGGAGCTGTTTTTT
d_call: TRBD2
v_call: TRBV7-6
j_call: TRBJ2-2
clone_size: .

cdr3_aa: CASSRNQGSYEQYF
cdr3_nt: TGCGCCAGCAGCCGGAACCAGGGGTCCTACGAGCAGTACTTC
d_call: .
v_call: TRBV4-1
j_call: TRBJ2-7
clone_size: .

cdr3_aa: CASRDRIYEQYF
cdr3_nt: TGTGCCAGCCGGGACAGGATCTACGAGCAGTACTTC
d_call: TRBD1
v_call: TRBV27
j_call: TRBJ2-7
clone_size: .

cdr3_aa: CASSLVGDEQYF
cdr3_nt: TGCGCCAGCAGCTTGGTAGGGGACGAGCAGTACTTC
d_call: .
v_call: TRBV5-1
j_call: TRBJ2-7
clone_size: .

cdr3_aa: CASSLARRGYTEAFF
cdr3_nt: TGTGCCAGCAGCTTAGCGCGAAGGGGGTACACTGAAGCTTTCTTT
d_call: .
v_call: TRBV7-2
j_call: TRBJ1-1
clone_size: few

cdr3_aa: CASSKGQASFLTYEQYF
cdr3_nt: TGTGCCAGCAGCAAGGGACAGGCCTCTTTCCTTACCTACGAGCAGTACTTC
d_call: .
v_call: TRBV21-1
j_call: TRBJ2-7
clone_size: .

cdr3_aa: CASSFYRGGDYEQYF
cdr3_nt: TGTGCCAGCAGTTTTTACAGGGGCGGGGACTACGAGCAGTACTTC
d_call: .
v_call: TRBV2
j_call: TRBJ2-7
clone_size: .

cdr3_aa: CASSSLPGQGENTEAFF
cdr3_nt: TGTGCCAGCAGCTCACTTCCGGGACAGGGGGAAAACACTGAAGCTTTCTTT
d_call: TRBD1
v_call: TRBV7-6
j_call: TRBJ1-1
clone_size: .

cdr3_aa: CASRRDLSYEQYF
cdr3_nt: TGTGCCAGCAGGCGAGACCTCTCCTACGAGCAGTACTTC
d_call: .
v_call: TRBV25-1
j_call: TRBJ2-7
clone_size: .

cdr3_aa: CASSYSRNTGELFF
cdr3_nt: TGTGCCAGCAGTTACAGCCGGAACACCGGGGAGCTGTTTTTT
d_call: .
v_call: TRBV6-5
j_call: TRBJ2-2
clone_size: .

cdr3_aa: CASSDSGEGLSIEAFF
cdr3_nt: TGTGCCAGCAGTGATTCGGGGGAGGGGTTATCTATCGAAGCTTTCTTT
d_call: .
v_call: TRBV2
j_call: TRBJ1-1
clone_size: .